This T cell receptor beta chain was sequenced for a study of OX40 agonist ivuxolimab in advanced cancers. Germline CDR1 MNHEY, CDR2 SMNVEV (reference sequence). The trim removed 8 bases at V and 3 bases at J, leaving 6 bases unmatched. The CDR3 sequence is 13 residues long. The table came from immunoSEQ multiplex PCR; TCRdb's copy has only in-frame clones and leaves some out. The data hold tens of thousands of clones, with nearly 95% observed a single time. This clone was seen just once. The TCR was taken from an adult with an advanced solid tumor such as melanoma, head and neck, liver or kidney cancer. The gene calls are TRBV27 and TRBJ1-2; 7 nucleotides agree with TRBD1. The material sequenced was CD4+ or CD8+ T cells sorted from blood, taken in a trial of the OX40 agonist ivuxolimab. The CDR3 coding sequence is TGTGCCAGCTCTTCCGGGACAGACTATGGCTACACCTTC. Its translation is CASSSGTDYGYTF.